One sample yielded the 9 T cell receptor beta chains listed below, sequenced in a study of T cells in Graves' hyperthyroidism and ophthalmopathy. There were TCR beta CDR3 regions amplified from RNA transcripts. HTBI primers were the set used in a first-round RT-PCR of the TCR CDR3. TCRdb re-derived calls from the multiplex PCR reads in MiXCR, one entry per CDR3 protein. Of 660,000 or so distinct CDR3 sequences in the sample, about 20% were seen once. The source material was blood. All receptors come from a man younger than 40 with Graves' ophthalmopathy.

In this sample, this clonotype turned up many times. The genes are TRBV28 and TRBJ1-5; a possible D gene is TRBD1 (5 bases). Germline V CDR1 and CDR2: MDHEN, SYDVKM. The CDR3 contains 14 residues. V was clipped by 5 bases and J by 3 bases, with 11 bases between them. In nucleotides, the CDR3 is TGTGCCAGCAGTCCTGACAGAATCAATCAGCCCCAGCATTTT. Its translation is CASSPDRINQPQHF.

This clonotype has only a few counts. The chain combines TRBV28 with TRBJ1-5; TRBD1 is a possible D gene (5 bases). V was trimmed by 4 bases and J by 1 base, leaving 11 bases between them. The CDR3 consists of 15 residues. Germline lookup yields CDR1 MDHEN and CDR2 SYDVKM. CDR3 nucleotides: TGTGCCAGCAGTTCGCTGGGACGAAGCAATCAGCCCCAGCATTTT. Amino acids: CASSSLGRSNQPQHF.

At least ten counts were recorded for this clonotype. J is TRBJ1-1 and V is TRBV28, with a weak D call TRBD1 (6 bases). The V end lost 6 bases, the J end lost 8 bases, and 16 bases lay between the germline ends. CDR3 length equals 13 residues. Germline CDR1 and CDR2: MDHEN and SYDVKM. The CDR3 region is CASSFASGTEAFF. The CDR3 nucleotides are TGTGCCAGCAGCTTCGCCTCCGGGACAGAAGCTTTCTTT. Complete variable domain (other parts from reference TRBV28 and TRBJ1-1): DVKVTQSSRYLVKRTGEKVFLECVQDMDHENMFWYRQDPGLGLRLIYFSYDVKMKEKGDIPEGYSVSREKKERFSLILESASTNQTSMYLCASSFASGTEAFFGQGTRLTVV.

In its sample, this clonotype was seen a few times. The chain recombines TRBV20-1 with TRBJ2-4; no clear D. With 3 bases removed from V and 3 bases from J, the gap between germline ends came to 9 bases. Germline V gene data show CDR1 as DFQATT and CDR2 as SNEGSKA (reference sequence). The CDR3 is 13 amino acids. In nucleotides, the CDR3 is TGCAGTGCTAGGGCGTCCGACAAAAACATTCAGTACTTC. It specifies CSARASDKNIQYF.

This clonotype was recorded a few times. The chain recombines TRBV19 with TRBJ1-5; 9 nucleotides align to TRBD1. Trimming removed 5 bases from V and 6 bases from J; junction bases left unmatched: 8. Germline V gene lookup returns CDR1 LNHDA and CDR2 SQIVND (reference sequence). The CDR3 totals 15 residues. CDR3 protein: CASSPPGQGSQPQHF. For the CDR3, the DNA is TGTGCCAGTAGTCCACCGGGACAGGGTAGTCAGCCCCAGCATTTT.

This clonotype was seen more than once but under ten times. The V and J genes are TRBV5-8 and TRBJ2-3; TRBD2 matches at 10 bases. The CDR3 has 14 residues. The germline V gene has CDR1 SGHTS and CDR2 YDEGEE. The V and J ends lost 0 bases and 14 bases, in that order; junction bases with no gene match: 9. CDR3 sequence (DNA): TGTGCCAGCAGCTTGGAAGGGTTAGGACTAGCGGTGTATTTT. Its translation is CASSLEGLGLAVYF.

This clonotype turned up a few times. The CDR3 loop reads CAIRDTGGNQPQHF. DNA of the CDR3: TGTGCCATCAGGGATACAGGGGGAAATCAGCCCCAGCATTTT. The chain employs TRBV10-3 and TRBJ1-5, with TRBD1 identical over 8 bases. This CDR3 is built from 14 residues. In germline, CDR1 is ENHRY, CDR2 SYGVKD. The V gene end was trimmed by 6 bases and the J gene end by 4 bases; junction bases not matched to a gene: 5.

This clonotype has a handful of counts. The chain recombines TRBV13 with TRBJ1-2; 9 bases are shared with TRBD1. Germline V gene lookup returns CDR1 PRHDT and CDR2 FYEKMQ (reference sequence). The CDR3 is 13 amino acids. V lost 6 bases, J lost 6 bases, and 5 bases stayed unmatched. For the CDR3, the DNA is TGTGCCAGCAGTTCTAGACAGGGGGATGGCTACACCTTC. Encoded protein: CASSSRQGDGYTF.

The V gene is TRBV10-3, the J gene TRBJ1-5, with D unclear. The CDR3 spans 14 residues. V was trimmed by 0 bases and J by 1 base, leaving 4 bases between them. Germline CDR1 is ENHRY and CDR2 is SYGVKD. The CDR3 DNA follows: TGTGCCATCAGTGAGTCTGTGAGCAATCAGCCCCAGCATTTT. It translates to CAISESVSNQPQHF.